One and the same sample provided the 7 T cell receptor beta chains below, sequenced in a study of T cell responses to AZD1222 COVID-19 vaccine (dated by TCRdb to about 2021). In the paper's terms, the time point label means: about 28 days (+/-7) after the second vaccine dose. To prepare the library, the immunoSEQ multiplex PCR assay was applied. Not all clones reach the TCRdb copy of this immuneACCESS table, which keeps in-frame sequences only. Checked studies attribute under half of the gap to unresolved V genes and leave the rest unexplained. The sample yields about 130,000 clones; around 90% were counted once. The ten most abundant clones make up roughly 5.7% of the sample. The sample was peripheral blood, taken 28 days after the second AZD1222 dose. These TCRs come from an adult who received the AZD1222 COVID-19 vaccine.

The chain carries TRBV7-9 and TRBJ2-7; D gene uncertain. The CDR3 contains 14 residues. The V end lost 1 base, the J end lost 5 bases, and 12 bases lay between the germline ends. From germline, CDR1 is SEHNR and CDR2 FQNEAQ (reference sequence). The CDR3 loop is CASSLERVRDEQYF. CDR3 coding DNA: TGTGCCAGCAGCTTAGAAAGGGTAAGGGACGAGCAGTACTTC.

The rearrangement uses TRBV5-1 and TRBJ1-2; D is ambiguous. V was shortened by 7 bases and J by 4 bases, with 14 bases between the two germline ends. Germline CDR1 and CDR2: SGHRS and YFSETQ. This CDR3 region has 13 residues. This CDR3 reads CASRPSLTYGYTF. DNA of the CDR3: TGCGCCAGCCGTCCTTCACTAACCTATGGCTACACCTTC.

This rearrangement joins TRBV29-1 to TRBJ1-3; D unclear. V lost 3 bases and J lost 0, with 12 bases in between. Per germline, CDR1 SQVTM and CDR2 ANQGSEA. The CDR3 covers 15 residues. The CDR3 nucleotides read TGCAGCGTTGACGACGGCCGGGGCTCTGGAAACACCATATATTTT. Amino acids: CSVDDGRGSGNTIYF.

As for this clone: The junction departs from germline at one end; a sequencing error may be responsible. The chain employs TRBV7-7 and TRBJ2-1; TRBD2 might be the D (6 bases). Germline assignment: CDR1 SSHAT and CDR2 FNYEAQ (reference sequence). The CDR3 runs to 14 residues. The CDR3 nucleotides read TGTGCTAGCAGCTTGGGTGTCCGGGGGAATGAGCAGTTCTTC. This translates into CASSLGVRGNEQFF.

The genes are TRBV2 and TRBJ2-7; D possibly corresponds to TRBD2 (6 bases). The CDR3 spans 12 residues. Trimming took off 7 bases at V and 1 base at J, with 8 bases between the two ends. Germline V gives CDR1 SNHLY, CDR2 FYNNEI. The CDR3 DNA sequence: TGTGCCAGCATGCGGGGTTCCTACGAGCAGTACTTC. This translates into CASMRGSYEQYF.

The rearrangement links TRBV6-5 to TRBJ1-2; a weak D match, TRBD1 (5 bases). Between the trimmed V and J ends, which lost 4 bases and 0 bases, there was a span of 15 bases. Germline CDR1 and CDR2: MNHEY and SVGAGI. This CDR3 comprises 16 residues. As DNA, the CDR3 is TGTGCCAGCAGTTCCCCGACAGATCAGGCTAACTATGGCTACACCTTC. This encodes CASSSPTDQANYGYTF.

This clone was observed once. For the CDR3, the DNA is TGTGCCAGCAGGGTTAGCGGGGCCAATCCCTACGAGCAGTACTTC. Translating it yields CASRVSGANPYEQYF. The V gene is TRBV6-5, the J gene TRBJ2-7, with TRBD2 matching over 8 bases. The trim removed 6 bases at V and 2 bases at J, leaving 9 bases unmatched. Germline CDR1 is MNHEY and CDR2 is SVGAGI. The CDR3 covers 15 residues.